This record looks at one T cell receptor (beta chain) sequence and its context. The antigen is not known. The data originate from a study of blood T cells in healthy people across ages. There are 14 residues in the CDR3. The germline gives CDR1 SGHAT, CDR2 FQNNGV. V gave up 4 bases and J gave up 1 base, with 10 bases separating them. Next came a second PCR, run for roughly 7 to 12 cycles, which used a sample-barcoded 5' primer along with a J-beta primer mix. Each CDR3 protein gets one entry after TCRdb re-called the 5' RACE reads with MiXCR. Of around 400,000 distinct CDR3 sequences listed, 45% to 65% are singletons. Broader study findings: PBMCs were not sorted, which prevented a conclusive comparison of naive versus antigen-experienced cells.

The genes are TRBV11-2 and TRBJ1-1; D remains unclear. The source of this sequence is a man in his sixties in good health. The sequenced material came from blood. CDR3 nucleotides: TGTGCCAGCAGCTCGAGAGGTAGGAACACTGAAGCTTTCTTT. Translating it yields CASSSRGRNTEAFF.